These 29 T cell receptor beta chains share one sample of origin, sequenced in a study of cytomegalovirus exposure and HLA in healthy donors. PCR used 60 Vbeta primers and 13 Jbeta primers. TCRdb keeps only in-frame clones here, not all; method: immunoSEQ multiplex PCR. This sample has about 170,000 clones, with about 85% found just once. The sequencing input was PBMCs. The source is a woman in her fifties or sixties in good health and CMV-seropositive.

This chain uses TRBV10-1 with TRBJ2-5; 8 bases align to TRBD2. V lost 6 bases, J lost 3 bases, and 6 bases stayed unmatched. This CDR3 is built from 14 residues. The germline CDR1 and CDR2 sequences are WNHNN and SYGVQD (reference sequence). CDR3 coding DNA: TGCGCCAGCAGCCTTAGCGGGACCGAAGAGACCCAGTACTTC. This translates into CASSLSGTEETQYF.

CDR3 amino acids: CASALGLLSSGANVLTF. CDR3 in DNA: TGTGCCAGCGCCTTGGGCCTTCTCAGCTCTGGGGCCAACGTCCTGACTTTC. The V and J genes are TRBV28 and TRBJ2-6; D is ambiguous. The CDR3 spans 17 residues. The V and J ends lost 8 bases and 0 bases respectively, with 17 bases between them. Per germline, CDR1 MDHEN and CDR2 SYDVKM.

This clone appeared a few times. This chain joins TRBV6-5 and TRBJ1-6; no clear D gene. This CDR3 spans 15 amino acids. Trimming shortened V by 2 bases and J by 6 bases, and 11 bases separated the two germline ends. From germline, CDR1 is MNHEY and CDR2 SVGAGI. CDR3 sequence (DNA): TGTGCCAGCAGTTACGATGGGCAGACTAATTCACCCCTCCACTTT. It translates to CASSYDGQTNSPLHF.

The chain employs TRBV6-5 and TRBJ1-2; perhaps TRBD1 as D (6 bases). The CDR3 length is 13 residues. The ends were cut back, 6 bases at V and 6 bases at J, with 14 bases in the middle. Germline CDR1 MNHEY, CDR2 SVGAGI. The CDR3 protein is CASSPQGIDGYTF. DNA for the CDR3: TGTGCCAGCAGCCCCCAGGGGATAGATGGCTACACCTTC.

The J gene is TRBJ2-5, the V gene TRBV6-1; TRBD1 matches 7 bases. This CDR3 region has 15 residues. Unmatched junction bases numbered 10, after V lost 7 bases and J lost 2 bases. Looked up from germline, CDR1 is MNHNS and CDR2 is SASEGT. The DNA of the CDR3 is TGTGCCAGCAACCCCAACCCGACAGGGCAAGAGACCCAGTACTTC. This sequence encodes CASNPNPTGQETQYF.

This clone has only a few counts. In the same sample, other DNA sequences code for this CDR3. The chain is built from TRBV2 and TRBJ1-2; 10 bases are shared with TRBD1. CDR3 size: 15 residues. Germline CDR1 and CDR2: SNHLY and FYNNEI. Unmatched junction bases numbered 4, after V lost 2 bases and J lost 4 bases. The CDR3 protein is CASSEIGQGGYGYTF. The DNA of the CDR3 is TGTGCCAGCAGTGAAATAGGACAGGGGGGCTATGGCTACACCTTC.

The chain recombines TRBV27 with TRBJ1-2; a possible D gene is TRBD1 (6 bases). Trimming took 0 bases from V and 3 from J, leaving 8 bases between them. The CDR3 runs to 14 residues. Germline V gene data show CDR1 as MNHEY and CDR2 as SMNVEV (reference sequence). DNA for the CDR3: TGTGCCAGCAGTTTATCTCCAGGGGACTATGGCTACACCTTC. It codes for CASSLSPGDYGYTF.

The rearrangement uses TRBV30 and TRBJ1-3; no definite D call. V was cut by 1 base and J by 1 base, with 14 bases left in between. CDR1 and CDR2 (germline): GTSNPN, SVGIG (reference sequence). This CDR3 comprises 16 residues. The CDR3, as DNA: TGTGCCTGGAGTGCTTGGGAGGGATTTTCTGGAAACACCATATATTTT. Amino acids: CAWSAWEGFSGNTIYF.

In this sample, this clone turned up once. The rearrangement links TRBV6-1 to TRBJ2-7; D possibly corresponds to TRBD2 (5 bases). The V and J ends lost 7 bases and 1 base respectively, with 11 bases between them. CDR1 and CDR2 from the germline V gene are MNHNS and SASEGT. The CDR3 covers 13 residues. DNA of the CDR3: TGTGCCAGCACGGAGGACGTATCCTACGAGCAGTACTTC. Translation: CASTEDVSYEQYF.

This chain uses TRBV4-3 with TRBJ2-5, with 9 bases identical to TRBD2. Germline V gene lookup returns CDR1 LGHNA and CDR2 YSLEER. This CDR3 comprises 20 residues. The V segment lost 2 bases and the J segment 3 bases; nucleotides outside the gene matches: 19. CDR3 sequence (DNA): TGCGCCAGCAGCCAACCCAAAGCGGGGGGACGGGGAGACGCGGAAGAGACCCAGTACTTC. As protein: CASSQPKAGGRGDAEETQYF.

The chain is built from TRBV10-3 and TRBJ2-7, with 8 nucleotides matching TRBD2. The length of the CDR3 is 14 residues. V was pared by 3 bases and J by 7 bases, with 8 bases of the junction left unmatched. Germline V gene sequence: CDR1 ENHRY, CDR2 SYGVKD. This chain's CDR3 is CAISDPSGRGEQYF. For the CDR3, the DNA is TGTGCCATCAGTGATCCGAGCGGGAGAGGTGAGCAGTACTTC.

The chain joins TRBV7-3 to TRBJ2-3; 7 positions agree with TRBD1. CDR1 and CDR2 from the germline V gene are SGHTA and FQGTGA. Trimming at V came to 3 bases and at J to 0 bases, leaving 6 bases not matched to a gene. The CDR3 runs 16 residues. CDR3 protein: CASSLSGTVSTDTQYF. CDR3 nucleotides: TGTGCCAGCAGCTTGTCCGGGACAGTAAGCACAGATACGCAGTATTTT.

This chain joins TRBV5-4 and TRBJ2-2; D is perhaps TRBD1 (5 bases). The CDR3 consists of 15 residues. Germline V lookup: CDR1 SGHNT, CDR2 YYREEE (reference sequence). Trimming took off 3 bases at V and 0 bases at J, with 9 bases between the two ends. The CDR3 DNA is TGTGCCAGCAGCTCTAGGACATCGAACACCGGGGAGCTGTTTTTT. Residues: CASSSRTSNTGELFF.

The chain joins TRBV7-9 to TRBJ1-1; the D is unclear. The CDR3 is made up of 16 amino acids. Trimming stripped 0 bases from V and 6 bases from J, with 17 bases between. Germline V CDR1 and CDR2: SEHNR, FQNEAQ (reference sequence). CDR3 residues: CASSLAGIGPRAEAFF. CDR3 nucleotide sequence: TGTGCCAGCAGCTTAGCAGGTATCGGCCCGAGGGCTGAAGCTTTCTTT. The entire variable domain, with the rest obtained from reference TRBV7-9 and TRBJ1-1, is as follows: DTGVSQNPRHKITKRGQNVTFRCDPISEHNRLYWYRQTLGQGPEFLTYFQNEAQLEKSRLLSDRFSAERPKGSFSTLEIQRTEQGDSAMYLCASSLAGIGPRAEAFFGQGTRLTVV.

The rearrangement links TRBV9 to TRBJ1-1; D might be TRBD1 (6 bases). CDR3 length: 14 amino acids. V was pared by 0 bases and J by 11 bases, with 17 bases between. CDR1 and CDR2 from the germline V gene are SGDLS and YYNGEE. CDR3 DNA: TGTGCCAGCAGCGTAGAGTCCACCCGGACAGCTGCTTTCTTT. This translates into CASSVESTRTAAFF.

This clone was picked up a small number of times. The chain joins TRBV7-2 to TRBJ2-1; TRBD2 matches at 11 bases. Unmatched junction bases numbered 12, after V lost 4 bases and J lost 4 bases. This CDR3 has 18 residues. Germline CDR1 SGHTA, CDR2 FQGNSA. This CDR3 is CASSSDRLAGGGYNEQFF. The CDR3 DNA is TGTGCCAGCAGCTCGGATCGGCTAGCGGGAGGAGGGTACAATGAGCAGTTCTTC. The full variable domain, in which reference TRBV7-2 and TRBJ2-1 provide the parts outside the CDR3, is GAGVSQSPSNKVTEKGKDVELRCDPISGHTALYWYRQSLGQGLEFLIYFQGNSAPDKSGLPSDRFSAERTGGSVSTLTIQRTQQEDSAVYLCASSSDRLAGGGYNEQFFGPGTRLTVL.

The CDR3 protein is CASSQDYRGHEQYF. CDR3 in DNA: TGCGCCAGCAGCCAAGACTACAGGGGGCACGAGCAGTACTTC. J is TRBJ2-7 and V is TRBV4-3; 9 nucleotides match TRBD1. In germline, CDR1 is LGHNA, CDR2 YSLEER. V shed 0 bases and J 5 bases; nucleotides not matched to a gene: 2. CDR3 length: 14 residues.

In this sample, this clone turned up once. The chain carries TRBV7-9 and TRBJ1-1, with unresolved D. Trimming stripped 5 bases from V and 5 bases from J, with 3 bases between. The CDR3 has 10 amino acids. Germline loops: CDR1 SEHNR, CDR2 FQNEAQ (reference sequence). The CDR3 here is CASSLTEAFF. DNA for the CDR3: TGTGCCAGCAGCCTAACTGAAGCTTTCTTT.

The chain has TRBV7-6 and TRBJ2-7; TRBD1 aligns across 7 bases. From germline, CDR1 is SGHVS and CDR2 FNYEAQ. V shed 5 bases, J shed 5 bases, and the junction held 6 bases outside the gene matches. The CDR3 spans 13 residues. This chain's CDR3 is CASSPWTGNEQYF. The CDR3 DNA is TGTGCCAGCAGCCCTTGGACAGGAAACGAGCAGTACTTC.

V usage is TRBV4-1 and J usage is TRBJ1-2, with a possible D match to TRBD1 (6 bases). V was shortened by 8 bases and J by 4 bases, with 20 bases between the two germline ends. The CDR3 sequence is 15 residues long. Looked up from germline, CDR1 is MGHRA and CDR2 is YSYEKL. DNA for the CDR3: TGCGCCAGCTCCATAACTTCAGGGGTAGCCTATGGCTACACCTTC. Translated, it gives CASSITSGVAYGYTF.

The chain carries TRBV7-9 and TRBJ2-1, with D tentatively TRBD2 (6 bases). In germline, CDR1 is SEHNR, CDR2 FQNEAQ (reference sequence). This CDR3 comprises 15 residues. The germline V and J ends were trimmed by 8 bases and 0 bases, with 14 bases remaining between them. Written as DNA, the CDR3 is TGTGCCAGCGGAGGGCGAGGCATCTCCTACAATGAGCAGTTCTTC. Protein sequence: CASGGRGISYNEQFF.

CDR3 DNA sequence: TGTGCCAGCAGTTTTGGAGAACTAGCGGGAACCAATGAGCAGTTCTTC. Translated: CASSFGELAGTNEQFF. The chain uses TRBV28 and TRBJ2-1; 10 positions agree with TRBD2. Germline assignment: CDR1 MDHEN and CDR2 SYDVKM. This CDR3 region has 16 residues. The junction had 8 bases not matched to a gene; V was cut back by 3 bases and J by 6 bases.

The chain is built from TRBV6-4 and TRBJ2-2; TRBD2 matches 7 bases. The CDR3 has 15 amino acids. Germline CDR1 MRHNA, CDR2 SNTAGT. The CDR3 protein is CGEERLAPNTGELFF. The CDR3, as DNA: TGTGGGGAGGAACGACTAGCCCCAAACACCGGGGAGCTGTTTTTT.

In this sample, this clone turned up a few times. The rearrangement joins TRBV6-1 to TRBJ1-1; D uncertain. Germline V gives CDR1 MNHNS, CDR2 SASEGT. The CDR3 length is 13 residues. V lost 4 bases and J 3 bases, leaving 9 bases between the germline ends. CDR3 amino acids: CASSVEVYTEAFF. The CDR3 coding sequence is TGTGCCAGCAGTGTAGAGGTTTACACTGAAGCTTTCTTT.

The gene calls are TRBV7-2 and TRBJ2-7, with D uncertain. This CDR3 spans 12 amino acids. Trimming stripped 2 bases from V and 4 bases from J, with 6 bases between. Germline CDR1 SGHTA, CDR2 FQGNSA. This CDR3 is CASSLPGYEQYF. The CDR3 DNA reads TGTGCCAGCAGCTTACCGGGTTACGAGCAGTACTTC. Supplemented by reference TRBV7-2 and TRBJ2-7, the full variable domain reads GAGVSQSPSNKVTEKGKDVELRCDPISGHTALYWYRQSLGQGLEFLIYFQGNSAPDKSGLPSDRFSAERTGGSVSTLTIQRTQQEDSAVYLCASSLPGYEQYFGPGTRLTVT.

The chain employs TRBV7-6 and TRBJ2-1, with TRBD2 matching 12 bases. The CDR3 is 18 amino acids. Germline V gene lookup returns CDR1 SGHVS and CDR2 FNYEAQ. Trimming removed 2 bases from V and 3 bases from J; junction bases left unmatched: 8. This CDR3 reads CASSLPRTSGVIYNEQFF. In DNA, the CDR3 is TGTGCCAGCAGCTTACCCCGGACTAGCGGGGTTATCTACAATGAGCAGTTCTTC.

The chain carries TRBV18 and TRBJ2-4; D is possibly TRBD2 (6 bases). The assigned J gene may be wrong: the sequence end matches TRBJ2-7 better. This CDR3 spans 14 amino acids. Germline-derived CDR1 and CDR2 are KGHSH and LQKENI. For the CDR3, the DNA is TGTGCCAGCTCACGTGCGGGGAGCTCCTACGAGCAGTACTTC. Its translation: CASSRAGSSYEQYF.

The chain uses TRBV7-9 and TRBJ2-7; 7 bases map to TRBD2. Looked up from germline, CDR1 is SEHNR and CDR2 is FQNEAQ (reference sequence). V gave up 7 bases and J gave up 0 bases; unmatched junction bases: 9. The CDR3 contains 15 residues. CDR3 coding DNA: TGTGCCAGCACCACCTCCCTAGCGGACTCCTACGAGCAGTACTTC. Translating it yields CASTTSLADSYEQYF.

The chain uses TRBV28 and TRBJ1-1, with TRBD1 matching over 9 bases. Germline V gene sequence: CDR1 MDHEN, CDR2 SYDVKM. The CDR3 consists of 13 residues. CDR3 in amino acids: CGSRQGGITEAFF. CDR3 DNA sequence: TGTGGTTCCCGACAGGGGGGAATCACTGAAGCTTTCTTT. Full variable domain (rest looked up from reference TRBV28 and TRBJ1-1): DVKVTQSSRYLVKRTGEKVFLECVQDMDHENMFWYRQDPGLGLRLIYFSYDVKMKEKGDIPEGYSVSREKKERFSLILESASTNQTSMYLCGSRQGGITEAFFGQGTRLTVV.